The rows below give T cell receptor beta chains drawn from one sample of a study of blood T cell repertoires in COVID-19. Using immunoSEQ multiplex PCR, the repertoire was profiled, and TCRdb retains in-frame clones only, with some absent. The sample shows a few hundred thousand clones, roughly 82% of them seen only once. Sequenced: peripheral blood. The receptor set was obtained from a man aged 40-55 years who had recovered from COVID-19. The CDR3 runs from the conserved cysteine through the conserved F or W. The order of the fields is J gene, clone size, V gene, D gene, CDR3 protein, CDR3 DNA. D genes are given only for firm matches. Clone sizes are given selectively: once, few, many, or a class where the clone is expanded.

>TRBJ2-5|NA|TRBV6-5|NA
CASSYSRSQETQYF
TGTGCCAGCAGTTACTCGAGAAGCCAAGAGACCCAGTACTTC
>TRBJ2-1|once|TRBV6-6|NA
CASSYSTENEQFF
TGTGCCAGCAGTTACTCGACGGAGAATGAGCAGTTCTTC
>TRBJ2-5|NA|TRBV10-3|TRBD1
CAISRDSQETQYF
TGTGCCATCAGTCGGGACAGCCAAGAGACCCAGTACTTC
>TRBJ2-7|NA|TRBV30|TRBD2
CAWTRGGYDEQYF
TGTGCCTGGACGCGGGGGGGATACGACGAGCAGTACTTC
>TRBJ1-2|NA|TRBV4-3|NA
CASSQVGGAPNYGYTF
TGCGCCAGCAGCCAAGTGGGGGGGGCGCCTAACTATGGCTACACCTTC
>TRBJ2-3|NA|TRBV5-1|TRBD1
CASSPGQGTDTQYF
TGCGCCAGCAGCCCGGGACAGGGCACAGATACGCAGTATTTT
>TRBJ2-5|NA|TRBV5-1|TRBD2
CASSWTSGNGETQYF
TGCGCCAGCAGCTGGACTAGCGGGAACGGAGAGACCCAGTACTTC
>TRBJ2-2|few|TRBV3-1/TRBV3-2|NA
CASSQSFAGELFF
TGTGCCAGCAGCCAATCCTTTGCCGGGGAGCTGTTTTTT
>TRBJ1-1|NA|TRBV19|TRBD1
CASSIPPGQGFGTEAFF
TGTGCCAGTAGTATCCCCCCGGGACAGGGGTTTGGCACTGAAGCTTTCTTT
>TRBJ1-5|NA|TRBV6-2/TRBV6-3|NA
CASSRAGVPYQPQHF
TGTGCCAGCAGCCGGGCAGGGGTCCCTTATCAGCCCCAGCATTTT
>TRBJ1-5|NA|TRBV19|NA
CASSPVLSNQPQHF
TGTGCCAGTAGTCCGGTGCTGAGCAATCAGCCCCAGCATTTT